The present entry profiles one T cell receptor beta chain with its context. This record comes from a study of T cell changes during pregnancy in multiple sclerosis. Profiling relied on immunoSEQ multiplex PCR, and the TCRdb table lists in-frame clones only, not all of them. This table has roughly 35,000 clones, 90% appearing once. V lost 2 bases, J lost 8 bases, and 7 bases stayed unmatched. The CDR3 covers 15 residues. CDR1 and CDR2 (germline): SGHAT, FQNNGV. V usage is TRBV11-2 and J usage is TRBJ2-1, with TRBD2 matching over 9 bases. The TCR sequence derives from a female donor with multiple sclerosis, enrolled in a pregnancy study. The source material was CD8+ T cells from peripheral blood mononuclear cells, sampled in the first trimester of pregnancy. Here the CDR3 reads CASSLSSGMGYEQFF. In DNA form, the CDR3 reads TGTGCCAGCAGCTTATCTAGCGGGATGGGATATGAGCAGTTCTTC. The complete variable domain, with remaining parts taken from reference TRBV11-2 and TRBJ2-1, reads EAGVAQSPRYKIIEKRQSVAFWCNPISGHATLYWYQQILGQGPKLLIQFQNNGVVDDSQLPKDRFSAERLKGVDSTLKIQPAKLEDSAVYLCASSLSSGMGYEQFFGPGTRLTVL.